This T cell receptor (beta chain) was obtained from a study of response to subunit inactivated influenza vaccine. Comments on this clonotype: The antigen is unknown.

Whole-study findings and limits: T cells newly recruited by each seasonal influenza vaccination are few, the authors suggested.

TCRdb passed the RT-PCR reads through MiXCR, listing each CDR3 protein once. Of about 580,000 distinct CDR3 sequences listed, 14% are singletons. The TCR was taken from a man between 50 and 59 years old who received an inactivated influenza vaccine. The sample was PBMCs from blood, taken about 13 days after vaccination.

CDR3 nucleotides: TGTGCCAGCAGTTTTGTGGCGGGAGAAAAGCAGTTCTTC. This gives the protein CASSFVAGEKQFF. V gene TRBV28 combines with J gene TRBJ2-1; 7 positions agree with TRBD2. The germline CDR1 and CDR2 sequences are MDHEN and SYDVKM. The CDR3 sequence is 13 residues long. Trimming at V came to 3 bases and at J to 11 bases, leaving 7 bases not matched to a gene.